The 18 T cell receptor beta chains presented below share a single source sample, sequenced in a study of T-cell reconstitution after alpha-beta-depleted transplantation in children. Unique molecular identifiers were incorporated when the TCRbeta library was constructed. TCRdb reprocessed the PCR reads via MiXCR and lists one record per CDR3 protein. The table lists 250,000 to 400,000 distinct CDR3 sequences, around 25% of them singletons. The sequencing here drew on PBMCs, mostly from graft donor cells, taken 180 days after TCRalphabeta/CD19-depleted stem cell transplant. These receptors were obtained from a male patient aged 10-17 years who had a stem cell transplant for acute lymphoblastic leukemia, so the T cells may come from the graft donor.

The sample holds a few counts of this clonotype. The genes are TRBV29-1 and TRBJ1-2; perhaps TRBD1 as D (5 bases). CDR3 length equals 12 residues. The V gene lost 2 bases and the J gene lost 4 bases, with 8 bases spanning the gap. The germline gives CDR1 SQVTM, CDR2 ANQGSEA. The CDR3 loop is CSVEQGSYGYTF. In DNA, the CDR3 is TGCAGCGTTGAACAGGGTTCCTATGGCTACACCTTC.

V and J are TRBV11-2 and TRBJ1-1, with a possible D match to TRBD1 (5 bases). CDR1 and CDR2 from the germline V gene are SGHAT and FQNNGV. CDR3 length: 15 residues. V lost 8 bases and J 0 bases, leaving 16 bases between the germline ends. CDR3 region: CASGKLGRVNTEAFF. Written as DNA, the CDR3 is TGTGCCAGCGGGAAGCTCGGCAGGGTGAACACTGAAGCTTTCTTT.

The gene calls are TRBV12-3 or TRBV12-4 and TRBJ2-1, with TRBD2 identical over 7 bases. Trimming took 3 bases from V and 1 from J; bases not matched to a gene: 9. The CDR3 runs to 17 residues. CDR3 in amino acids: CASSFYRGSGSYNEQFF. For the CDR3, the DNA is TGTGCCAGCAGTTTTTACCGCGGGAGTGGGTCCTACAATGAGCAGTTCTTC.

This clonotype was detected a few times. The chain employs TRBV6-1 and TRBJ2-7; 11 nucleotides align to TRBD2. The germline V gene has CDR1 MNHNS and CDR2 SASEGT. V was clipped by 8 bases and J by 4 bases; unmatched bases: 10. The CDR3 covers 15 residues. The CDR3 DNA is TGTGCCAGCGTACGATTAGCGGGAGGGAATTACGAGCAGTACTTC. As protein: CASVRLAGGNYEQYF.

The chain links TRBV7-2 to TRBJ2-1; 9 positions agree with TRBD2. After removal of 5 bases from V and 12 bases from J, the junction contained 8 bases not matched to a gene. The germline V gene encodes CDR1 SGHTA and CDR2 FQGNSA. CDR3 size: 13 residues. The CDR3 sequence: CASSPQAGGVQFF. The CDR3 coding sequence is TGTGCCAGCAGCCCCCAGGCGGGGGGGGTGCAGTTCTTC.

The chain links TRBV9 to TRBJ2-1; D not certain. Per the germline V gene, CDR1 is SGDLS and CDR2 is YYNGEE. V was clipped by 0 bases and J by 3 bases, with 13 bases between them. The CDR3 consists of 16 residues. Here the CDR3 DNA reads TGTGCCAGCAGCGTAGCTCGAAAGAGGAGCTACAATGAGCAGTTCTTC. Its translation is CASSVARKRSYNEQFF.

The gene calls are TRBV5-1 and TRBJ2-3; TRBD1 matches at 9 bases. Germline V gene data show CDR1 as SGHRS and CDR2 as YFSETQ. This CDR3 contains 16 residues. V gave up 1 base and J gave up 1 base; unmatched junction bases: 4. Here the CDR3 DNA reads TGCGCCAGCAGCTTGAAGAGACAGGGGGGCACAGATACGCAGTATTTT. Encoded protein: CASSLKRQGGTDTQYF. The full variable domain, in which reference TRBV5-1 and TRBJ2-3 provide the parts outside the CDR3, is KAGVTQTPRYLIKTRGQQVTLSCSPISGHRSVSWYQQTPGQGLQFLFEYFSETQRNKGNFPGRFSGRQFSNSRSEMNVSTLELGDSALYLCASSLKRQGGTDTQYFGPGTRLTVL.

V is TRBV7-9 and J is TRBJ2-7; 12 bases match TRBD1. Trimming cost V 4 bases and J 1 base; bases outside gene matches: 8. CDR3 length: 17 residues. The germline V gene has CDR1 SEHNR and CDR2 FQNEAQ (reference sequence). CDR3 sequence reads: CASSSPRDRGPSYEQYF. CDR3 nucleotide sequence: TGTGCCAGCAGCTCCCCCCGGGACAGGGGGCCTTCCTACGAGCAGTACTTC.

The chain uses TRBV27 and TRBJ2-7, with TRBD1 matching 7 bases. Germline CDR1 reads MNHEY; CDR2 reads SMNVEV (reference sequence). The CDR3 runs 15 residues. J lost 0 bases, V lost 1 base, and 3 bases had no gene match. CDR3 amino acids: CASSLLDRSSYEQYF. DNA of the CDR3: TGTGCCAGCAGTTTATTGGACAGGAGCTCCTACGAGCAGTACTTC.

A remark on this clonotype: An end of the junction does not agree with germline; a read error may underlie this. J is TRBJ2-4 and V is TRBV3-1, with TRBD1 identical over 8 bases. The CDR3 has 18 residues. Germline assignment: CDR1 LGHDT and CDR2 YNNKEL (reference sequence). CDR3 loop: CACSPQGASPKAKNIQYF. CDR3 nucleotides: TGTGCCTGCAGTCCCCAGGGGGCGAGTCCTAAGGCCAAAAACATTCAGTACTTC.

V and J are TRBV5-4 and TRBJ2-7, with 12 bases identical to TRBD1. The V and J ends lost 3 bases and 4 bases, in that order; junction bases with no gene match: 8. The CDR3 is 16 amino acids. CDR1 SGHNT and CDR2 YYREEE come from the germline V gene (reference sequence). The CDR3 region is CASSSYRDRGPYEQYF. CDR3 coding DNA: TGTGCCAGCAGCTCATACCGGGACAGGGGGCCTTACGAGCAGTACTTC.

Worth noting for this clonotype: Mismatch with germline at one junction end may stem from a read error. The chain uses TRBV5-6 and TRBJ1-5; a weak D match, TRBD1 (5 bases). Germline V gene lookup returns CDR1 SGHDT and CDR2 YYEEEE. The CDR3 totals 16 residues. The CDR3 is CARSLEGTVPHQPQHF. The CDR3 DNA follows: TGTGCCCGCAGCTTGGAGGGGACCGTCCCCCATCAGCCCCAGCATTTT.

This chain connects TRBV6-1 to TRBJ2-3; 12 bases are shared with TRBD2. Germline CDR1 reads MNHNS; CDR2 reads SASEGT. The V segment lost 5 bases and the J segment 3 bases; nucleotides outside the gene matches: 6. This CDR3 is built from 16 residues. The CDR3 is CASSTGTSGPTDTQYF. The CDR3 DNA reads as TGTGCCAGCAGTACCGGGACTAGCGGGCCGACAGATACGCAGTATTTT.

This clonotype was seen ten or more times. The chain recombines TRBV12-3 or TRBV12-4 with TRBJ2-5; D is uncertain. The CDR3 extends over 11 amino acids. The V end lost 6 bases, the J end lost 4 bases, and 6 bases lay between the germline ends. The CDR3 DNA reads as TGTGCCAGCAGCTTACGAGAGACCCAGTACTTC. This encodes CASSLRETQYF.

The rearrangement links TRBV3-1 to TRBJ1-2; a weak D match, TRBD1 (6 bases). The germline CDR1 and CDR2 sequences are LGHDT and YNNKEL (reference sequence). With 2 bases removed from V and 7 bases from J, the gap between germline ends came to 11 bases. The CDR3 loop spans 13 amino acids. The CDR3 sequence: CASSQRGVGGYTF. DNA for the CDR3: TGTGCCAGCAGCCAAAGGGGGGTCGGTGGCTACACCTTC.

This chain links TRBV27 with TRBJ1-1, with a weak D call TRBD1 (5 bases). Per germline, CDR1 MNHEY and CDR2 SMNVEV (reference sequence). The CDR3 extends over 14 amino acids. Trimming removed 5 bases from V and 5 bases from J, with 15 bases in between. Written as DNA, the CDR3 is TGTGCCAGCAGTCCCGCAGGGTGGGGGACTGAAGCTTTCTTT. It translates to CASSPAGWGTEAFF.

Many counts were recorded for this clonotype. This chain links TRBV7-6 with TRBJ2-7; D might be TRBD1 (6 bases). Per germline, CDR1 SGHVS and CDR2 FNYEAQ. V was pared by 1 base and J by 6 bases, with 13 bases between. CDR3 length: 14 residues. The CDR3 coding sequence is TGTGCCAGCAGCTTAGGGGGAACAGGGACCGAGCAGTACTTC. This encodes CASSLGGTGTEQYF.

This chain uses TRBV23-1 with TRBJ2-5; D is unclear. TRBV23-1 carries the ORF label, with uncertain function. Trimming left V 9 bases short and J 5 bases short, with 4 bases between. The CDR3 consists of 9 residues. The DNA for the CDR3 is TGCGCCAGTCCTGAGACCCAGTACTTC. Protein product: CASPETQYF.